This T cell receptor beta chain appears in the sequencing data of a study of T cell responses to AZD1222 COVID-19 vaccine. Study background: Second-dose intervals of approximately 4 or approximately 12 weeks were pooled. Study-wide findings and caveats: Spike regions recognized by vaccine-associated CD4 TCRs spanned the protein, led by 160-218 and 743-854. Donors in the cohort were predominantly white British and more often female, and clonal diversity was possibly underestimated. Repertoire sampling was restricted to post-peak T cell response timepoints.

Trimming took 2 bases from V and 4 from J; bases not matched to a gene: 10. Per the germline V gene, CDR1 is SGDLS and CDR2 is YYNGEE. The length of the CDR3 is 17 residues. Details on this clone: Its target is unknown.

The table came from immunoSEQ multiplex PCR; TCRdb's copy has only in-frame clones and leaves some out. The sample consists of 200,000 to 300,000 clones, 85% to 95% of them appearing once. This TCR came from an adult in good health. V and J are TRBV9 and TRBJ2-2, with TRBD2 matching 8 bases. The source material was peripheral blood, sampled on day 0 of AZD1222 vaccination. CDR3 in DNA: TGTGCCAGCAGCGTTGGTCCCGGGACTAGGCCCACCGGGGAGCTGTTTTTT. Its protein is CASSVGPGTRPTGELFF. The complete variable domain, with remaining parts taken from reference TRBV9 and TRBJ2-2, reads DSGVTQTPKHLITATGQRVTLRCSPRSGDLSVYWYQQSLDQGLQFLIQYYNGEERAKGNILERFSAQQFPDLHSELNLSSLELGDSALYFCASSVGPGTRPTGELFFGEGSRLTVL.